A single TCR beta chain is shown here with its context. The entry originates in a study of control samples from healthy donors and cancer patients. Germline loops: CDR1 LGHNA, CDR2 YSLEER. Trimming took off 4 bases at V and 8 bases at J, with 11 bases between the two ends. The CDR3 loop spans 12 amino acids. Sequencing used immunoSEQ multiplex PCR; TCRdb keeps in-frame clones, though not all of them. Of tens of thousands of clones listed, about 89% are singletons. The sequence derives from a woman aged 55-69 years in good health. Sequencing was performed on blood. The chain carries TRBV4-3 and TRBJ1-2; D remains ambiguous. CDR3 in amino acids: CASSRLGEGYTF. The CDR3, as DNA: TGCGCCAGCAGCCGGTTGGGAGAGGGCTACACCTTC.